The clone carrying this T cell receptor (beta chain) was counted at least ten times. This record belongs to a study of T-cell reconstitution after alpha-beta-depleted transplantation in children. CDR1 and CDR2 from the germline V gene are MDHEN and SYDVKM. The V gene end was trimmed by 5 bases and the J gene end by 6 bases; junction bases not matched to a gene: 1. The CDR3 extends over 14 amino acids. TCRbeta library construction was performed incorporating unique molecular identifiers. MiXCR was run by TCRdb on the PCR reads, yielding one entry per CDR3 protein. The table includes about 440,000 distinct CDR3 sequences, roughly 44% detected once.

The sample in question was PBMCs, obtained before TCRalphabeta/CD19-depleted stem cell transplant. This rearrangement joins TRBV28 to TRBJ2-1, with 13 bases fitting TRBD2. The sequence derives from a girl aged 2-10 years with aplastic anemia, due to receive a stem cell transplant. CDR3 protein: CASSGLAGVNEQFF. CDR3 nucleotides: TGTGCCAGCAGTGGACTAGCGGGAGTCAATGAGCAGTTCTTC.